This entry lists 8 T cell receptor beta chains sequenced from one sample in a study of cytomegalovirus exposure and HLA in healthy donors. Primers: 60 Vbeta forward and 13 Jbeta reverse. This table comes from immunoSEQ multiplex PCR, and its TCRdb copy is limited to in-frame clones, with some not included. This sample has about 200,000 clones, with approximately 79% found just once. The sample taken for sequencing was PBMCs. The receptors were sampled from a man aged 50-60 years in good health and CMV-seronegative.

The chain has TRBV7-3 and TRBJ2-5; D gene uncertain. The germline V gene encodes CDR1 SGHTA and CDR2 FQGTGA. Deletions cut 6 bases from V and 0 bases from J, with 8 bases between. This CDR3 region has 13 residues. CDR3 amino acids: CASSPDNQETQYF. DNA of the CDR3: TGTGCCAGCAGTCCAGATAACCAAGAGACCCAGTACTTC.

The rearrangement joins TRBV11-1 to TRBJ2-1; TRBD1 matches at 7 bases. The CDR3 is 15 amino acids. Trimming at V came to 5 bases and at J to 6 bases, leaving 10 bases not matched to a gene. CDR1 is SGHAT, CDR2 FQDESV, per germline (reference sequence). The CDR3 reads CASSHRQGGSNEQFF. The CDR3 DNA follows: TGTGCCAGCAGCCACCGACAGGGTGGTAGCAATGAGCAGTTCTTC.

The genes are TRBV6-6 and TRBJ2-3, with D tentatively TRBD2 (5 bases). The germline V and J ends were trimmed by 5 bases and 2 bases, with 14 bases remaining between them. CDR3 length equals 15 residues. CDR1 and CDR2 from the germline V gene are MNHNY and SVGAGI (reference sequence). For the CDR3, the DNA is TGTGCCAGCAGTCTCCTTGGAGGTTACACAGATACGCAGTATTTT. Encoded protein: CASSLLGGYTDTQYF.

The chain recombines TRBV29-1 with TRBJ2-1; TRBD1 aligns across 8 bases. Germline CDR1 is SQVTM and CDR2 is ANQGSEA. CDR3 length equals 11 residues. Unmatched junction bases numbered 7, after V lost 4 bases and J lost 14 bases. CDR3 region: CSVVLDRAKFF. CDR3 DNA: TGCAGCGTTGTGTTGGACAGGGCTAAGTTCTTC.

The chain combines TRBV28 with TRBJ1-2; maybe TRBD1 (5 bases). The length of the CDR3 is 15 residues. The V end was cut by 1 base, the J end by 0 bases, with 9 bases between. The germline CDR1 and CDR2 sequences are MDHEN and SYDVKM. CDR3 protein: CASSLSTTANYGYTF. The DNA of the CDR3 is TGTGCCAGCAGTTTATCCACGACAGCTAACTATGGCTACACCTTC.

V and J are TRBV27 and TRBJ2-1, with TRBD2 matching 8 bases. The J segment lost 7 bases and the V segment lost 2 bases, leaving 13 bases of the junction unmatched. Germline CDR1 reads MNHEY; CDR2 reads SMNVEV (reference sequence). CDR3 length: 17 amino acids. CDR3 amino acids: CASSLKAGVDIRNEQFF. The CDR3 DNA reads as TGTGCCAGCAGTTTAAAAGCGGGAGTTGATATTAGGAATGAGCAGTTCTTC.

This clone was observed once. CDR3 sequence (DNA): TGTGCCGGGGGGACTAGCGGGAAGGTAGATACGCAGTATTTT. Translation gives CAGGTSGKVDTQYF. V and J are TRBV28 and TRBJ2-3; the match to TRBD2 covers 13 bases. The CDR3 length is 14 residues. In germline, CDR1 is MDHEN, CDR2 SYDVKM. The trim removed 11 bases at V and 5 bases at J, leaving 7 bases unmatched.

The chain employs TRBV27 and TRBJ1-1; 11 bases fit TRBD1. The CDR3 totals 15 residues. Germline lookup yields CDR1 MNHEY and CDR2 SMNVEV (reference sequence). Trimming took 2 bases from V and 5 from J; bases not matched to a gene: 4. Here the CDR3 reads CASSLGQGAGTEAFF. The CDR3 DNA reads as TGTGCCAGCAGTTTAGGACAGGGGGCCGGTACTGAAGCTTTCTTT.